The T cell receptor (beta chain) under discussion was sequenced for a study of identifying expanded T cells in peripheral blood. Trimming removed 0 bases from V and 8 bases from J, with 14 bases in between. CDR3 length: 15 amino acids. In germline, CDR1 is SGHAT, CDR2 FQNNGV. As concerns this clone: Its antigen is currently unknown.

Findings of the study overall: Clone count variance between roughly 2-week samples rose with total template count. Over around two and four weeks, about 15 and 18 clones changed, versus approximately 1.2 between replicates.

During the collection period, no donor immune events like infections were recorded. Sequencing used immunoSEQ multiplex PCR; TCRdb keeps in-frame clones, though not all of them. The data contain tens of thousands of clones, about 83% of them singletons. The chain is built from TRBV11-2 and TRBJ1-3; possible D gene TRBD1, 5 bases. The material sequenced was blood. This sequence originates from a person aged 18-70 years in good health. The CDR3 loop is CASSLESGPRDTIYF. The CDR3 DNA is TGTGCCAGCAGCTTAGAGTCGGGACCGAGGGACACCATATATTTT.